This TCR beta chain originates from a study of T cell repertoires in cytomegalovirus infection. Study background: Public TCR beta signature analysis indicated the presence of both CMV infection and matching HLA type.

V was clipped by 5 bases and J by 3 bases, with 16 bases between them. The CDR3 totals 15 residues. In germline, CDR1 is LGHNA, CDR2 YNFKEQ. Findings of the study overall: Dominant in the ex vivo response were TCR beta clonotypes restricted by HLA-C and specific for CMV. Pooled public TCR beta family frequency picked out CMV carriers with the relevant HLA.

One entry per CDR3 protein results from TCRdb running MiXCR on the reads. The sample has 200,000 to 300,000 distinct CDR3 sequences, approximately 13% seen once. This clonotype appeared a few times. Its specificity is unknown. The sample consisted of PBMCs. This TCR was sampled from a human donor in good health (CMV status not recorded). Some clones in this sample may be carry-over from other donors' samples. The chain has TRBV4-2 and TRBJ1-1, with a possible D match to TRBD1 (6 bases). CDR3: CASSSQQGRDTEAFF. The DNA for the CDR3 is TGTGCCAGCAGCTCTCAACAGGGAAGGGACACTGAAGCTTTCTTT.